Listed below are T cell receptor beta chains from one sample, sequenced in a study of CD8 T cell repertoires and HIV-1 epitope variants. Method: immunoSEQ multiplex PCR; TCRdb's copy keeps in-frame clones and lacks some. The sample includes more than 3,500 clones, roughly 66% of them seen just once. These receptors have no known antigen. Sequencing used cultured CD8+ T cells derived from PBMCs. Receptors were obtained from a male donor with HIV. The conserved cysteine and the conserved F or W are not part of the CDR3 here.

j_call v_call cdr3_aa
TRBJ1-2 TRBV28 ASSFPRTDTNYGYT
TRBJ1-6 TRBV15 ATSRLPRPNNSPLH
TRBJ1-1 TRBV19 ASSAISGTEAF
TRBJ2-7 TRBV10-3 AIRDPGQLFPGQDEQY
TRBJ2-1 TRBV21-1 ASSKEGLSYNEQF
TRBJ1-1 TRBV7-9 ASSLPVGPYTEAF
TRBJ2-1 TRBV25-1 ASSDRDSEINEQF
TRBJ2-2 TRBV5-1 ASSLVGQGNTGELF
TRBJ1-5 TRBV5-1 ASSLMGNQPQH
TRBJ2-1 TRBV29-1 SLRRGAGLGNEQF
TRBJ2-1 TRBV7-2 ASSTGQGGGTYNEQF
TRBJ1-5 TRBV28 ASTTPRGPQH
TRBJ2-1 TRBV7-9 ASSLAGGPGNEQF
TRBJ1-4 TRBV5-1 ASSSNRETNEKLF
TRBJ2-2 TRBV5-1 ASAQGTGELF
TRBJ1-2 TRBV7-3 ASSVDSRYGYT
TRBJ2-2 TRBV28 ASTETGLADTGELF
TRBJ1-2 TRBV5-3 ASSLGDSGRGGYT
TRBJ2-1 TRBV5-6 ASTSWAGGYNEQF
TRBJ2-5 TRBV11-2 ASSLDLTGSAETQY
TRBJ2-3 TRBV19 ASRGSGGLLPSTDTQY
TRBJ1-1 TRBV27 ASSPLPVFEEAF
TRBJ2-2 TRBV14 ASSRGLAGTGELF
TRBJ1-2 TRBV5-4 ASSQDPVELDYGYT
TRBJ2-7 TRBV7-4 ASSPRAGHYEQY
TRBJ1-2 TRBV30 AWSPGGTRGYT
TRBJ1-2 TRBV5-8 ASSPGTVGYT
TRBJ2-7 TRBV4-1 ASSQDRTGEQY
TRBJ2-7 TRBV9 ASSVVGAGAGEQY
TRBJ1-1 TRBV2 ASSEASGGRGAF
TRBJ2-3 TRBV10-2 ASSDWRSAGTDTQY
TRBJ1-3 TRBV6-6 ASSFRPGHSGNTIY
TRBJ1-1 TRBV4-3 ASSPGMNTEAF
TRBJ2-5 TRBV7-9 ASSPLYGETQY
TRBJ2-2 TRBV6-4 ASSAGDTGELF
TRBJ2-3 TRBV6-1 ASSAFDRADQGPFTDTQY
TRBJ2-5 TRBV15 ATSRDRRETQY
TRBJ2-5 TRBV19 ASSGTGATETQY
TRBJ1-5 TRBV25-1 ASSDEGGQPQH
TRBJ1-2 TRBV10-3 AISETRTGGAVESYT
TRBJ2-3 TRBV5-6 ASSSPWGSIKGDTQY
TRBJ1-2 TRBV28 ASSPGQGAYGYT
TRBJ2-2 TRBV7-9 ASSWTPSTGELF
TRBJ2-1 TRBV4-2 ASSQAGGEQF
TRBJ2-7 TRBV10-1 ASRTSGYSYEQY
TRBJ2-3 TRBV27 ASTPTTTSGRSTDTQY
TRBJ2-2 TRBV4-1 ASSPIGQGVRVAGELF
TRBJ1-2 TRBV5-1 ASSLGTGDRGAGYT
TRBJ2-4 TRBV4-3 ASSQGVSDIQY
TRBJ1-2 TRBV5-4 ASSVTGLLGYT
TRBJ2-5 TRBV7-9 ASEREETQY
TRBJ1-5 TRBV2 ASSEGQGGQPQH
TRBJ2-7 TRBV15 ATSRLAGAYEQY
TRBJ2-2 TRBV2 ARAGTGELF
TRBJ2-3 TRBV6-4 ASIPRSRGGTTDTQY